This TCR beta chain was captured by sequencing in a study of vaccination and CD4 T cells after COVID-19. As for the study in general: Two of the convalescents were Hispanic, and the group consisted of six males and four females. A median of approximately 100 days (range 35 to 161) separated diagnosis from post-COVID sampling. In the control cultures, a CEFX pool, an HIV-1 Nef pool, or no peptide was supplied.

V was clipped by 5 bases and J by 4 bases, with 14 bases between them. Germline values: CDR1 DFQATT, CDR2 SNEGSKA (reference sequence). CDR3 length: 13 amino acids. The Oncomine TCR Beta short-read assay was applied to DNA of cultured CD4+ T cells. Each CDR3 protein gets one entry after TCRdb re-called the PCR reads with MiXCR. Here the sample spans 10,000 to 15,000 distinct CDR3 sequences, roughly 80% being singletons. On this clonotype itself: Its matching antigen is unknown.

Treatment defined: roughly 10-day PBMC culture with coronavirus spike peptide pools or control peptides (ViraFEST assay). The chain carries TRBV20-1 and TRBJ1-2; D may be TRBD1 (5 bases). Here the sequenced sample was CD4+ T cells from blood, cultured in vitro, taken after SARS-CoV-2 vaccination. This TCR was recovered from a human donor who received a COVID-19 vaccine. CDR3 sequence: CSASERQFYGYTF. The CDR3 nucleotides read TGCAGTGCTTCAGAAAGACAGTTCTATGGCTACACCTTC.